One and the same sample provided the 24 T cell receptor beta chains below, sequenced in a study of cytomegalovirus exposure and HLA in healthy donors. PCR was performed using 60 Vbeta and 13 Jbeta primers. TCRdb's table, derived via immunoSEQ multiplex PCR, lists solely in-frame clones and lacks some. Altogether some 95,000 clones are present, 77% being singletons, with the ten largest covering about 7%. Source material: PBMCs. These receptors were collected from a man aged 45-60 years in good health and CMV-seropositive.

CDR3 sequence reads: CASSLVGGKLGGQPQHF. The DNA of the CDR3 is TGTGCCAGCAGTCTGGTGGGCGGAAAGCTGGGAGGTCAGCCCCAGCATTTT. The rearrangement links TRBV27 to TRBJ1-5, with D hard to call. Germline-derived CDR1 and CDR2 are MNHEY and SMNVEV (reference sequence). The CDR3 is 17 residues long. V was cut by 5 bases and J by 6 bases, with 23 bases left in between.

V usage is TRBV29-1 and J usage is TRBJ2-1; D unclear. Trimming pared 0 bases from V and 7 bases from J, leaving 13 bases between. Germline assignment: CDR1 SQVTM and CDR2 ANQGSEA. The CDR3 sequence is 14 residues long. The CDR3 region has the DNA TGCAGCGTTGAAGATTCCGCGGCCCCAAATGAGCAGTTCTTC. Encoded protein: CSVEDSAAPNEQFF.

This chain uses TRBV2 with TRBJ2-5; D possibly corresponds to TRBD2 (5 bases). The ends were cut back, 1 base at V and 9 bases at J, with 12 bases in the middle. The CDR3 sequence is 13 residues long. Per the germline V gene, CDR1 is SNHLY and CDR2 is FYNNEI. CDR3 nucleotide sequence: TGTGCCAGCAGTGAAGTAGCACTAGGCGCCCAGTACTTC. Its translation: CASSEVALGAQYF.

The J gene is TRBJ2-4, the V gene TRBV9; D gene uncertain. Per the germline V gene, CDR1 is SGDLS and CDR2 is YYNGEE. The CDR3 runs 13 residues. V dropped 0 bases and J dropped 5 bases, with 6 bases sitting between them. CDR3 region: CASSVESENIQYF. CDR3 sequence (DNA): TGTGCCAGCAGCGTAGAAAGCGAAAACATTCAGTACTTC.

V is TRBV6-5 and J is TRBJ2-3, with D uncertain. Trimming pared 0 bases from V and 0 bases from J, leaving 10 bases between. This CDR3 region has 16 residues. CDR1 and CDR2 from the germline V gene are MNHEY and SVGAGI. The CDR3 nucleotides are TGTGCCAGCAGTTACTCTGGGCCAGGTAGCACAGATACGCAGTATTTT. Protein sequence: CASSYSGPGSTDTQYF.

Notes on this clone: One end of the junction fails to match germline, which may point to a read error. The J gene is TRBJ1-2, the V gene TRBV5-4; 7 bases agree with TRBD1. Germline V gene data show CDR1 as SGHNT and CDR2 as YYREEE (reference sequence). The CDR3 is 15 residues long. Here the CDR3 DNA reads TGTGCCAGCAGCTCGGACAGGAAAACTAACTATGGCTACCCCTTC. Its protein is CASSSDRKTNYGYPF.

V usage is TRBV18 and J usage is TRBJ1-5; no reliable D call. With 6 bases removed from V and 3 bases from J, the gap between germline ends came to 12 bases. CDR3 size: 14 residues. Germline CDR1 KGHSH, CDR2 LQKENI. Written as DNA, the CDR3 is TGTGCCAGCTCGAAGGAGGAGTCCAATCAGCCCCAGCATTTT. Its protein product is CASSKEESNQPQHF.

The J gene is TRBJ2-3, the V gene TRBV5-4; TRBD2 agrees at 13 bases. The CDR3 has 19 residues. The germline gives CDR1 SGHNT, CDR2 YYREEE (reference sequence). V dropped 5 bases and J dropped 3; count of bases not matched to a gene: 15. The CDR3 loop reads CASRSGTSGASKGTDTQYF. For the CDR3, the DNA is TGTGCCAGCAGGTCCGGGACTAGCGGGGCCTCCAAGGGAACAGATACGCAGTATTTT.

The chain employs TRBV4-3 and TRBJ2-3; the D gene is possibly TRBD2 (5 bases). The CDR3 runs to 15 residues. With 0 bases removed from V and 6 bases from J, the gap between germline ends came to 13 bases. CDR1 and CDR2 from the germline V gene are LGHNA and YSLEER. CDR3 sequence: CASSQDGTPGDTQYF. The CDR3 nucleotides read TGCGCCAGCAGCCAAGACGGTACACCGGGGGATACGCAGTATTTT.

V usage is TRBV6-5 and J usage is TRBJ1-1, with D tentatively TRBD1 (5 bases). Germline-derived CDR1 and CDR2 are MNHEY and SVGAGI. The V and J ends lost 6 bases and 1 base respectively, with 15 bases between them. The CDR3 runs to 15 residues. The CDR3 nucleotides read TGTGCCAGCAGGTATTCCGGGACTAGGAACACTGAAGCTTTCTTT. Translation: CASRYSGTRNTEAFF.

This clone was seen a handful of times. This chain links TRBV4-1 with TRBJ2-3, with TRBD2 identical over 7 bases. CDR3 length equals 16 residues. Germline loops: CDR1 MGHRA, CDR2 YSYEKL. The trim removed 1 base at V and 2 bases at J, leaving 6 bases unmatched. The CDR3 DNA reads as TGCGCCAGCAGCCAAGGAAGAGCGGGACCCACAGATACGCAGTATTTT. It specifies CASSQGRAGPTDTQYF.

The chain joins TRBV18 to TRBJ1-2, with TRBD1 matching over 7 bases. Germline V CDR1 and CDR2: KGHSH, LQKENI. The CDR3 is made up of 12 amino acids. V lost 5 bases, J lost 8 bases, and 5 bases stayed unmatched. CDR3 sequence (DNA): TGTGCCAGCTCAACAAACAGGGGAGGCTACACCTTC. It yields the protein CASSTNRGGYTF.

The V call is TRBV7-9, the J call TRBJ2-3; possibly TRBD2 for D (7 bases). The germline gives CDR1 SEHNR, CDR2 FQNEAQ (reference sequence). V was shortened by 6 bases and J by 1 base, with 17 bases between the two germline ends. This CDR3 is 16 amino acids long. The CDR3 DNA is TGTGCCAGCAGTAGGGGCGCGGGGGCGGGCACAGATACGCAGTATTTT. Protein product: CASSRGAGAGTDTQYF.

The chain uses TRBV5-6 and TRBJ2-1, with 10 bases matching TRBD2. V was pared by 1 base and J by 6 bases, with 10 bases of the junction left unmatched. Germline V gene lookup returns CDR1 SGHDT and CDR2 YYEEEE. The CDR3 is 17 residues long. The CDR3 DNA follows: TGTGCCAGCAGCTTGTTTGGTAGCGGGGGGCCGGGCAATGAGCAGTTCTTC. As protein: CASSLFGSGGPGNEQFF.

The V and J genes are TRBV28 and TRBJ1-2; perhaps TRBD1 as D (5 bases). V lost 5 bases, J lost 2 bases, and 12 bases lay in between. Germline lookup yields CDR1 MDHEN and CDR2 SYDVKM. This CDR3 region has 14 residues. The CDR3 DNA follows: TGTGCCAGCAGTCCAGGGCTTACGAACTATGGCTACACCTTC. This codes for CASSPGLTNYGYTF.

This chain uses TRBV28 with TRBJ1-1; no clear D gene. V shed 6 bases and J shed 1 base, with 9 bases lying between them. The CDR3 length is 13 residues. Per the germline V gene, CDR1 is MDHEN and CDR2 is SYDVKM. Here the CDR3 reads CASSPRTNTEAFF. The CDR3 coding sequence is TGTGCCAGCAGCCCCAGAACGAACACTGAAGCTTTCTTT.

This chain joins TRBV5-1 and TRBJ1-1; 11 nucleotides match TRBD1. After removal of 4 bases from V and 7 bases from J, the junction contained 3 bases not matched to a gene. Germline CDR1 SGHRS, CDR2 YFSETQ. The CDR3 is 13 amino acids. CDR3 residues: CASSPGTGGEAFF. Here the CDR3 DNA reads TGCGCCAGCAGCCCGGGGACAGGGGGTGAAGCTTTCTTT.

V is TRBV5-1 and J is TRBJ2-7; D is possibly TRBD2 (5 bases). In germline, CDR1 is SGHRS, CDR2 YFSETQ. V was cut by 2 bases and J by 0 bases, with 9 bases left in between. This CDR3 contains 14 residues. The CDR3 nucleotides read TGCGCCAGCAGCTTTAGCGCGTCCTCCTACGAGCAGTACTTC. Protein product: CASSFSASSYEQYF.

The rearrangement joins TRBV7-3 to TRBJ1-6; no definite D call. The CDR3 length is 15 residues. Germline CDR1 and CDR2: SGHTA and FQGTGA. V gave up 3 bases and J gave up 9 bases, with 15 bases separating them. In DNA form, the CDR3 reads TGTGCCAGCAGCTTTCTCGCAGGAGGTGGTTCACCCCTCCACTTT. Its protein is CASSFLAGGGSPLHF.

The rearrangement links TRBV19 to TRBJ2-7, with 10 bases identical to TRBD1. The CDR3 sequence is 15 residues long. The J segment lost 2 bases and the V segment lost 7 bases, leaving 8 bases of the junction unmatched. In germline, CDR1 is LNHDA, CDR2 SQIVND (reference sequence). CDR3 DNA: TGTGCCAGTACTCCGGCGGGACAGGGGACCTACGAGCAGTACTTC. It encodes CASTPAGQGTYEQYF.

This chain uses TRBV28 with TRBJ1-1; 7 bases are a match to TRBD1. CDR1 is MDHEN, CDR2 SYDVKM, per germline. V lost 8 bases and J lost 6; bases outside the gene matches: 6. This CDR3 has 12 amino acids. CDR3 in DNA: TGTGCCAGCCACCTCAGGGGGGCTGAAGCTTTCTTT. It codes for CASHLRGAEAFF.

The chain carries TRBV6-4 and TRBJ2-7; TRBD1 agrees at 7 bases. There are 13 residues in the CDR3. Germline values: CDR1 MRHNA, CDR2 SNTAGT. V trimming: 5 bases; J trimming: 3 bases; junction bases outside the gene matches: 4. CDR3 residues: CASSTNRGYEQYF. In nucleotides, the CDR3 is TGTGCCAGCAGTACCAACAGGGGCTACGAGCAGTACTTC.

This clone has a single count. The rearrangement uses TRBV6-1 and TRBJ1-6, with a tentative D call TRBD1 (6 bases). This CDR3 is built from 17 residues. V gave up 3 bases and J gave up 7 bases, with 19 bases separating them. Germline values: CDR1 MNHNS, CDR2 SASEGT. The CDR3 spells CASSDLTTGLRNSPLHF. The CDR3 DNA reads TGTGCCAGCAGTGACCTAACAACAGGGTTGAGGAATTCACCCCTCCACTTT.

The J gene is TRBJ1-2, the V gene TRBV6-5; the D is unclear. CDR3 length: 16 amino acids. Trimming removed 0 bases from V and 7 bases from J, with 18 bases in between. CDR1 and CDR2 from the germline V gene are MNHEY and SVGAGI. The CDR3 DNA is TGTGCCAGCAGTTACTCGAGTAACTATCCCCTGGGTGGCTACACCTTC. It translates to CASSYSSNYPLGGYTF.